The sequence of this TCR beta chain was determined in a study of chemoradiotherapy in HPV16-positive cancers. Study-wide context: Candidate HPV-specific clones and shared TCR motifs came from a couple of HPV16-positive patients. Regarding the study as a whole: HPV-responsive T-cell expansion during chemoradiotherapy was linked to improved recurrence-free survival in HPV16-positive patients. Functional assays defining HPV-specific T cells used only a couple of HPV16-positive patients.

Repertoires were generated with immunoSEQ multiplex PCR, while TCRdb's copy carries only in-frame clones and drops some. Among 12,000 or so clones listed, more than 85% were seen once. To note about this clone: What it binds is not known.

The sample consisted of blood, taken from a patient who underwent chemoradiotherapy. This receptor was taken from a human donor with HPV-associated anogenital cancer.

The CDR3 DNA reads as TGTGCCAGCAGCTTAGCTGAGAGTAACACTGAAGCTTTCTTT. This encodes CASSLAESNTEAFF. The chain recombines TRBV7-8 with TRBJ1-1; D gene ambiguous. The CDR3 length is 14 residues. Trimming stripped 0 bases from V and 2 bases from J, with 7 bases between. Germline assignment: CDR1 SGHVS and CDR2 FQNEAQ.